One sample yielded the 13 T cell receptor beta chains listed below, sequenced in a study of cytomegalovirus exposure and HLA in healthy donors. It was with 60 Vbeta and 13 Jbeta primers that the PCR ran. Some clones are missing from TCRdb's copy, which holds only in-frame ones; the method was immunoSEQ multiplex PCR. The sample consists of roughly 180,000 clones, more than 65% of them appearing once. Sequencing was performed on PBMCs. These receptors were taken from a female donor in good health and CMV-seronegative.

The chain recombines TRBV30 with TRBJ1-6; the match to TRBD1 covers 7 bases. The trim removed 3 bases at V and 7 bases at J, leaving 6 bases unmatched. The length of the CDR3 is 14 residues. Germline V lookup: CDR1 GTSNPN, CDR2 SVGIG (reference sequence). CDR3 region: CAWRTGWGNSPLHF. The CDR3 bases are TGTGCCTGGAGGACAGGGTGGGGAAATTCACCCCTCCACTTT.

This sequence joins TRBV28 and TRBJ1-1; no clear D. CDR3 length equals 13 residues. Germline CDR1 MDHEN, CDR2 SYDVKM. V lost 2 bases to trimming and J lost 0 bases, with 4 bases between them. This CDR3 reads CASSLGVNTEAFF. CDR3 in DNA: TGTGCCAGCAGTTTAGGAGTGAACACTGAAGCTTTCTTT.

The V call is TRBV15, the J call TRBJ2-1; 11 nucleotides agree with TRBD2. Germline CDR1 and CDR2: LNHNV and YYDKDF (reference sequence). Trimming removed 0 bases from V and 7 bases from J; junction bases left unmatched: 14. There are 19 residues in the CDR3. The CDR3 reads CATSRDASLLAGVGNEQFF. In DNA form, the CDR3 reads TGTGCCACCAGCAGAGATGCAAGCCTACTAGCGGGAGTGGGGAATGAGCAGTTCTTC.

The chain has TRBV30 and TRBJ2-5, with 14 positions matching TRBD2. CDR3 length: 16 amino acids. Germline V gene lookup returns CDR1 GTSNPN and CDR2 SVGIG (reference sequence). Trimming at V came to 2 bases and at J to 4 bases, leaving 6 bases not matched to a gene. CDR3 sequence reads: CAWSQTSGGAGETQYF. The CDR3 DNA follows: TGTGCCTGGAGTCAGACTAGCGGGGGGGCAGGAGAGACCCAGTACTTC.

This chain links TRBV2 with TRBJ1-2, with 7 bases aligning to TRBD1. CDR3 length: 15 amino acids. Germline assignment: CDR1 SNHLY and CDR2 FYNNEI. The V segment lost 3 bases and the J segment 5 bases; nucleotides outside the gene matches: 9. In DNA, the CDR3 is TGTGCCAGCAGTGAGACAGGGCCGCTTGGGTATGGCTACACCTTC. It specifies CASSETGPLGYGYTF.

This clone was seen a few times. The CDR3 loop reads CASRLDRTANQPQHF. The CDR3 DNA reads as TGTGCAAGTCGCCTCGATAGGACAGCAAATCAGCCCCAGCATTTT. This sequence joins TRBV12-2 and TRBJ1-5; the table assigns TRBD1, which was not confirmed against the DNA. TRBV12-2 is a pseudogene locus. The CDR3 contains 15 residues.

The chain links TRBV5-1 to TRBJ2-3; possibly TRBD1 for D (6 bases). Trimming took off 2 bases at V and 6 bases at J, with 10 bases between the two ends. The CDR3 loop spans 13 amino acids. Germline V gene data show CDR1 as SGHRS and CDR2 as YFSETQ. For the CDR3, the DNA is TGCGCCAGCAGCTTCAGGGGCATGGATACGCAGTATTTT. It encodes CASSFRGMDTQYF. The variable domain in full, completed from reference TRBV5-1 and TRBJ2-3, reads KAGVTQTPRYLIKTRGQQVTLSCSPISGHRSVSWYQQTPGQGLQFLFEYFSETQRNKGNFPGRFSGRQFSNSRSEMNVSTLELGDSALYLCASSFRGMDTQYFGPGTRLTVL.

This clone was detected only a few times. The rearrangement uses TRBV10-3 and TRBJ2-1, with a weak D call TRBD2 (5 bases). V was clipped by 11 bases and J by 8 bases, with 25 bases between them. Germline V gene lookup returns CDR1 ENHRY and CDR2 SYGVKD. The CDR3 has 15 amino acids. CDR3 in DNA: TGTGCCTCTAGCCGGGGTTCTATTGTGGGCGATGAGCAGTTCTTC. Translation: CASSRGSIVGDEQFF.

The J gene is TRBJ2-1, the V gene TRBV4-1, with 8 positions matching TRBD1. The germline gives CDR1 MGHRA, CDR2 YSYEKL. CDR3 length: 16 amino acids. V lost 5 bases to trimming and J lost 6 bases; unmatched junction nucleotides: 12. CDR3 DNA sequence: TGCGCCAGCAGCTCACAGACAGGGGCCCGGGGCAATGAGCAGTTCTTC. It yields the protein CASSSQTGARGNEQFF.

The genes are TRBV27 and TRBJ2-7, with TRBD2 matching 7 bases. After removal of 2 bases from V and 2 bases from J, the junction contained 3 bases not matched to a gene. The CDR3 is 14 residues long. Germline V gives CDR1 MNHEY, CDR2 SMNVEV (reference sequence). The CDR3 region is CASSLTSATYEQYF. The CDR3 bases are TGTGCCAGCAGTTTAACTAGCGCCACCTACGAGCAGTACTTC.

V is TRBV7-8 and J is TRBJ1-1; D is perhaps TRBD1 (6 bases). Germline V gene sequence: CDR1 SGHVS, CDR2 FQNEAQ. This CDR3 contains 12 residues. V lost 6 bases to trimming and J lost 4 bases, with 9 bases between them. The CDR3 sequence is CASRRGGTEAFF. In nucleotides, the CDR3 is TGTGCCAGCAGGAGAGGGGGCACTGAAGCTTTCTTT.

This chain connects TRBV28 to TRBJ2-7, with 9 bases matching TRBD1. V gave up 7 bases and J gave up 3 bases; unmatched junction bases: 7. Germline assignment: CDR1 MDHEN and CDR2 SYDVKM. The CDR3 is 14 residues long. This CDR3 reads CASNRQGENYEQYF. CDR3 DNA sequence: TGTGCCAGCAATCGACAGGGGGAAAACTACGAGCAGTACTTC. Using reference TRBV28 and TRBJ2-7 for the parts outside the CDR3, the full variable domain is DVKVTQSSRYLVKRTGEKVFLECVQDMDHENMFWYRQDPGLGLRLIYFSYDVKMKEKGDIPEGYSVSREKKERFSLILESASTNQTSMYLCASNRQGENYEQYFGPGTRLTVT.

This chain connects TRBV11-2 to TRBJ1-1; no firm D call. This CDR3 comprises 16 residues. In germline, CDR1 is SGHAT, CDR2 FQNNGV. V was pared by 6 bases and J by 7 bases, with 24 bases between. Here the CDR3 DNA reads TGTGCCAGCAGAGGAAAAAGACTCGGAGGGCAAGGTGAAGCTTTCTTT. Translation: CASRGKRLGGQGEAFF.